These T cell receptor beta chains were read from a single sample in a study of radiotherapy plus CTLA-4 blockade in lung cancer. Only in-frame clones appear in the TCRdb table, and some are missing; sequencing was by immunoSEQ multiplex PCR. The data show some 64,000 clones, about 72% seen once. The material sequenced was peripheral blood, taken from a patient treated with radiotherapy plus ipilimumab. The source is a human donor with non-small cell lung cancer whose response to radiotherapy plus ipilimumab could not be evaluated. Some clones in this sample may be carry-over from other donors' samples. CDR3s leave out the opening cysteine and the closing phenylalanine or tryptophan.

cdr3_length	v_call	j_call	cdr3_aa
11	TRBV7-9	TRBJ2-3	ASSPSGGDTQY
13	TRBV5-6	TRBJ2-6	ASSRGGRGANVLT
15	TRBV6-4	TRBJ2-3	ASPFPPGRGVRDTQY
11	TRBV29-1	TRBJ2-3	SVKRGSTDTQY
14	TRBV5-1	TRBJ2-2	ASSLVAGDRTGELF
10	TRBV2	TRBJ2-7	ASSPGGGRQY
10	TRBV30	TRBJ1-2	ACSDRAYGYT
12	TRBV2	TRBJ2-5	ASSERSFQETQY
13	TRBV25-1	TRBJ2-2	ASSDPTGATGELF
12	TRBV5-1	TRBJ2-5	ASSFQRGQETQY
10	TRBV7-6	TRBJ1-6	ASSSQGKPLH
13	TRBV28	TRBJ1-3	ASSSAVWRGNTIY
12	TRBV11-2	TRBJ2-7	ASSFYRGGSEQY
9	TRBV7-2	TRBJ2-1	ASSLSYEQF
11	TRBV6-1	TRBJ2-4	ASSEADGGVQY
11	TRBV7-9	-	ASSLATAYEQY
14	TRBV7-8	TRBJ2-7	ASSLALDRSSYEQY
13	TRBV6-1	TRBJ2-3	ASSDGAQGTDTQY
13	TRBV7-9	TRBJ1-1	ASSPLGRGNTEAF
13	TRBV5-6	TRBJ1-6	ASSYNGIFNSPLH
12	TRBV2	TRBJ1-5	ASSSDRVYQPQH
11	TRBV28	TRBJ1-1	ASVGHLNTEAF
9	TRBV6-6	TRBJ2-7	ASSYRYEQY
12	TRBV5-1	TRBJ1-2	ASSLVQGGGGYT
11	TRBV7-9	TRBJ2-2	AISRADTGELF
11	TRBV27	TRBJ2-7	ASSPRDRYEQY
11	TRBV7-8	-	ASSEGTGYEQY
15	TRBV19	TRBJ2-2	ASRGLAGGPETGELF
14	TRBV6-4	TRBJ2-3	ASSPTPPPFDDTQY
15	TRBV7-9	TRBJ2-2	ASSPGAGTGNTGELF
13	TRBV28	TRBJ2-7	ASSLSGTGIYEQY
13	TRBV9	TRBJ2-7	ASSAGGGSSYEQY
13	TRBV2	-	ASSYRDRVLYEQY
13	TRBV2	TRBJ2-3	ASSEAGAGGDTQY
14	TRBV7-9	TRBJ1-5	ASSPEGPQGNQPQH
12	TRBV30	TRBJ1-1	AWRGDTRNTEAF
13	TRBV28	TRBJ1-6	ASSLHQGNNSPLH
13	TRBV6-5	TRBJ2-2	ASKPTSGGAWELF
16	TRBV5-4	TRBJ2-6	ASSLDGTGASGANVLT
13	TRBV5-1	TRBJ1-1	ASSAWTGGGTEAF
16	TRBV5-1	TRBJ1-4	ASSLIPVGVATNEKLF
12	TRBV5-1	TRBJ2-5	ASSLAGPGETQY
13	TRBV5-1	TRBJ2-5	ASSGSGTVQETQY
12	TRBV6-5	TRBJ2-7	ASSDQTGIYEQY
14	TRBV15	TRBJ2-6	ATLTSPFSGANVLT
13	TRBV5-1	TRBJ2-5	ASSKGTASQETQY
15	TRBV4-3	TRBJ1-6	ASSEGVAGAGNSPLH
16	TRBV4-3	TRBJ1-5	ASSQEVRVSFSNQPQH
10	TRBV2	TRBJ1-1	ASSEEAGRAF
13	TRBV5-1	TRBJ2-1	ASSLGTGVYNEQF